This T cell receptor beta chain was identified during a study of T cell responses to AZD1222 COVID-19 vaccine. At the level of the study: The analysis combined second doses at about 4 or about 12 weeks.

TCRdb keeps only in-frame clones here, not all; method: immunoSEQ multiplex PCR. The repertoire holds approximately 74,000 clones, with roughly four fifths as singletons. Worth noting for this clone: What it binds is unknown.

Study outcomes and limitations: All repertoire sampling was performed exclusively after the peak T cell response. A reported finding is that nearly half of spike-specific TCRs target unmutated variant regions.

In germline, CDR1 is SGDLS, CDR2 YYNGEE. This CDR3 spans 14 amino acids. Between the trimmed V and J ends, which lost 0 bases and 5 bases, there was a span of 9 bases. The receptor was derived from an adult in good health. The source was peripheral blood, collected on day 0 of AZD1222 vaccination. The chain recombines TRBV9 with TRBJ1-5; D gene ambiguous. In DNA form, the CDR3 reads TGTGCCAGCAGCGTAGGGCCAGAGGATCAGCCCCAGCATTTT. Translation: CASSVGPEDQPQHF.